The clone carrying this T cell receptor beta chain appeared a single time. The antigen remains unidentified. This specimen includes other DNA sequences encoding the same CDR3. Germline V gene lookup returns CDR1 ENHRY and CDR2 SYGVKD. The ends were cut back, 6 bases at V and 2 bases at J, with 11 bases in the middle. The CDR3 consists of 13 residues. These data belong to a study of shared clonotypes between healthy human individuals. General study points: Among a few donors, roughly 5.5% of naive CD4 clonotypes were found in common. As a rule, naive subsets had a larger estimated richness than memory subsets. Among donors, the sharing of clonotypes was expected to be influenced by sequencing depth.

Method: immunoSEQ multiplex PCR; TCRdb's copy keeps in-frame clones and lacks some. Of over a million clones in the sample, roughly 96% were seen once. What was sequenced was naive CD4+ T cells sorted from blood. Stated subset: CD45RA+ positively selected. The receptor was derived from a man aged 25-40 years in good health. The chain couples TRBV10-3 to TRBJ2-7; D may be TRBD2 (6 bases). CDR3 nucleotides: TGTGCCATCAGGGGAGGATCTCCCTACGAGCAGTACTTC. Protein: CAIRGGSPYEQYF.